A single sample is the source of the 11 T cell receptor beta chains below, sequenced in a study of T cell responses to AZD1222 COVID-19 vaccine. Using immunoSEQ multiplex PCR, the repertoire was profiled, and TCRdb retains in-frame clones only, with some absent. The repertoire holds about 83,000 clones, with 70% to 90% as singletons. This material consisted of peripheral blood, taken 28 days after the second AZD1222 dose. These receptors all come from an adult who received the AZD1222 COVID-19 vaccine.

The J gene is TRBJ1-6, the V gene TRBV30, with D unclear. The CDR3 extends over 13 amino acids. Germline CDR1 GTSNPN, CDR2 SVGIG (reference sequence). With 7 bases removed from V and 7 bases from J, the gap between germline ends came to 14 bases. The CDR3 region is CASDRARNSPLHF. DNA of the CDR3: TGTGCCTCCGACCGGGCCCGGAATTCACCCCTCCACTTT.

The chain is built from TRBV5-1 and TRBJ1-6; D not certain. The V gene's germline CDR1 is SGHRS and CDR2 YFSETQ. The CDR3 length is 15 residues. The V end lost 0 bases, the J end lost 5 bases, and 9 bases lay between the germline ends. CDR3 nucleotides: TGCGCCAGCAGCTTGGAGTTCGGGGATAATTCACCCCTCCACTTT. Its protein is CASSLEFGDNSPLHF.

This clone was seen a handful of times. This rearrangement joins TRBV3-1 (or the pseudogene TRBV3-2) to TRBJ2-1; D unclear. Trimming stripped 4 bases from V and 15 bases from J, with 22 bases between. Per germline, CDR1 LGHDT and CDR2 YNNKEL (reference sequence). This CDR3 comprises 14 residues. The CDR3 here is CASSPTLLAAELFF. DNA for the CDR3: TGTGCCAGCAGCCCCACCCTTCTGGCGGCAGAGTTGTTCTTC.

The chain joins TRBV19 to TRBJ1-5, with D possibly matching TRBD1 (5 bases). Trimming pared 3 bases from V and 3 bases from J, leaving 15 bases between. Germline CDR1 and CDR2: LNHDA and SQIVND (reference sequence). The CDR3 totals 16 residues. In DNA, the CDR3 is TGTGCCAGTAGTATTCAACGACAGATAGTCAATCAGCCCCAGCATTTT. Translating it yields CASSIQRQIVNQPQHF.

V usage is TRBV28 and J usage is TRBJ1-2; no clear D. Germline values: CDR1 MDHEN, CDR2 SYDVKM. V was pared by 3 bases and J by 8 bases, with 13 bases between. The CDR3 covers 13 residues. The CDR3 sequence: CASSFVRGEGYTF. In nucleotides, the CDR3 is TGTGCCAGCAGTTTCGTCCGGGGTGAGGGCTACACCTTC.

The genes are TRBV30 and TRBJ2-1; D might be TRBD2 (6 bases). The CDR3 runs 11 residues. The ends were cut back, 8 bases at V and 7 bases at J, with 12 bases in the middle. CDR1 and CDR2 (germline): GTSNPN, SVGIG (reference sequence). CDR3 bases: TGTGCCGGTGGGGGGTTGAATGAGCAGTTCTTC. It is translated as CAGGGLNEQFF.

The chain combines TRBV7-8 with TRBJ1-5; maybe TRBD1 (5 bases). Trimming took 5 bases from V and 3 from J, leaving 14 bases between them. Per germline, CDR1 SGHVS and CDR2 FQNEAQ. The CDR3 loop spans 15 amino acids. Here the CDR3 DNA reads TGTGCCAGCAGCCCGATCACAGGAATCAATCAGCCCCAGCATTTT. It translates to CASSPITGINQPQHF.

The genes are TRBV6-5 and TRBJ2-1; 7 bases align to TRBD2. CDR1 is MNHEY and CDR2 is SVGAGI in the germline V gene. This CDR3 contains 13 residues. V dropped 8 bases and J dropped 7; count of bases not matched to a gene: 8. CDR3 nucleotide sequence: TGTGCCAGCCGTCTGGGGGGACTAAATGAGCAGTTCTTC. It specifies CASRLGGLNEQFF.

The CDR3 nucleotides are TGTGCCAGCAGTTTCGGCACCGGGGAGCTGTTTTTT. Protein product: CASSFGTGELFF. This sequence joins TRBV27 and TRBJ2-2; no clear D gene. Germline CDR1 MNHEY, CDR2 SMNVEV (reference sequence). The CDR3 sequence is 12 residues long. Between the trimmed V and J ends, which lost 3 bases and 4 bases, there was a span of 3 bases.

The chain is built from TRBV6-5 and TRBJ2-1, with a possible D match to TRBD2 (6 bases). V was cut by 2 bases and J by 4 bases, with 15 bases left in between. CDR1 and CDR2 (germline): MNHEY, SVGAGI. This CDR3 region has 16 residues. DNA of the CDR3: TGTGCCAGCAGTTACGCATCTAGCGCCCCATACAATGAGCAGTTCTTC. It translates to CASSYASSAPYNEQFF.

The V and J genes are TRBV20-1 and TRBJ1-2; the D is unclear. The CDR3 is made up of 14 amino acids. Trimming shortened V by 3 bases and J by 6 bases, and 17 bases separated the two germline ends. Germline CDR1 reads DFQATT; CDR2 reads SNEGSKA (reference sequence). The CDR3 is CSASSAASSDGYTF. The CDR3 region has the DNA TGCAGTGCTAGTTCTGCCGCCTCCTCGGATGGCTACACCTTC.